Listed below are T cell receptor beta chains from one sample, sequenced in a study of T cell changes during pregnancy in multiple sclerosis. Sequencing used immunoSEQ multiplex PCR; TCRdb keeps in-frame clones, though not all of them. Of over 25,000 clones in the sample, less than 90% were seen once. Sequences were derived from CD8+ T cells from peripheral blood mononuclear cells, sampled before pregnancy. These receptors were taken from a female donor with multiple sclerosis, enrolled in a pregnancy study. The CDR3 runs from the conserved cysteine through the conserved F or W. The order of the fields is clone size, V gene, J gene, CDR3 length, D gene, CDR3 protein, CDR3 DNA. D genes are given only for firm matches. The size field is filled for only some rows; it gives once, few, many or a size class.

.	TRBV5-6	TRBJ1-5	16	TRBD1	CASSLMRQGFRQPQHF	TGTGCCAGCAGCTTGATGAGACAGGGCTTTCGTCAGCCCCAGCATTTT
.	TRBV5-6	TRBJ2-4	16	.	CASSLEGVETKNIQYF	TGTGCCAGCAGCTTGGAGGGGGTCGAAACCAAAAACATTCAGTACTTC
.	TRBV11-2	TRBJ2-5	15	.	CASSLGGRTQETQYF	TGTGCCAGCAGCTTAGGGGGCCGCACCCAAGAGACCCAGTACTTC
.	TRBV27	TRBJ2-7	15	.	CASSLGGAQPLEQYF	TGTGCCAGCAGTTTAGGGGGGGCCCAGCCCCTCGAGCAGTACTTC
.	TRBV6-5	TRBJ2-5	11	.	CASSYEETQYF	TGTGCCAGCAGTTACGAGGAGACCCAGTACTTC
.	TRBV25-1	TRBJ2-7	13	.	CASTRAGSYEQYF	TGTGCCAGCACAAGAGCAGGCAGCTACGAGCAGTACTTC
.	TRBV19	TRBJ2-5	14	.	CASSIDQGRQTQYF	TGTGCCAGTAGTATAGATCAGGGGCGACAGACCCAGTACTTC
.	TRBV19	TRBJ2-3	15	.	CASSISGVSTDTQYF	TGTGCCAGTAGTATTTCAGGGGTTAGCACAGATACGCAGTATTTT
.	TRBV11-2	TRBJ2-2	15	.	CASSLRGLGTGELFF	TGTGCCAGCAGCTTAAGGGGGTTGGGGACCGGGGAGCTGTTTTTT
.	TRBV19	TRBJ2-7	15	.	CASSIDDSDKREQYF	TGTGCCAGTAGTATCGATGACAGCGATAAACGGGAGCAGTACTTC
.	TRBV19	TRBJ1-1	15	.	CASSIDWGDLGEAFF	TGTGCCAGTAGTATAGATTGGGGGGATCTCGGTGAAGCTTTCTTT
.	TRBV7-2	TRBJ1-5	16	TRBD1	CASSLGVRGLNQPQHF	TGTGCCAGCAGCTTAGGCGTCAGGGGGCTTAATCAGCCCCAGCATTTT
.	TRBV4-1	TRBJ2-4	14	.	CASSQEINLNIQYF	TGCGCCAGCAGCCAAGAAATAAACTTAAACATTCAGTACTTC
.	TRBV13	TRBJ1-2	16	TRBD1	CASSLMGQGGHYGYTF	TGTGCCAGCAGCTTAATGGGACAGGGAGGTCACTATGGCTACACCTTC
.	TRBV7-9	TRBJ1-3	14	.	CASSSQYSGNTIYF	TGTGCCAGCAGCTCGCAGTACTCTGGAAACACCATATATTTT
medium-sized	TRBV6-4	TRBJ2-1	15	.	CASSDRGGDYNEQFF	TGTGCCAGCAGTGACCGGGGAGGAGACTACAATGAGCAGTTCTTC
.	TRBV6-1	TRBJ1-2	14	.	CASSEVRGGYGYTF	TGTGCCAGCAGTGAAGTAAGAGGAGGCTATGGCTACACCTTC
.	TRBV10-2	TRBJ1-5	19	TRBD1	CASSDPSGTGPYSNQPQHF	TGCGCCAGCAGTGATCCCTCGGGGACAGGGCCATATAGCAATCAGCCCCAGCATTTT